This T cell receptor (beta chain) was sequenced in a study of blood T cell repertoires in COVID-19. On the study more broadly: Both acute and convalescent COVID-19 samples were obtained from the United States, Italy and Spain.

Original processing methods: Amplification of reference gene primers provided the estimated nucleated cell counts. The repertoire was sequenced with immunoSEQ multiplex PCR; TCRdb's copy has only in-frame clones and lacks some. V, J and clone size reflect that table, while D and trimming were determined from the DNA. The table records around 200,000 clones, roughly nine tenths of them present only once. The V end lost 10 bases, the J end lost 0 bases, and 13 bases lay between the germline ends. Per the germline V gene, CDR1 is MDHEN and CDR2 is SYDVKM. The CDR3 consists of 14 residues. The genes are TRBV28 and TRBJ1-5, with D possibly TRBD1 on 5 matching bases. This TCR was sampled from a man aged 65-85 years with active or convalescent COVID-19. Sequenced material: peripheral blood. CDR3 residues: CATPGSNSNQPQHF. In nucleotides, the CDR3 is TGTGCCACCCCAGGGTCTAATAGCAATCAGCCCCAGCATTTT.